The 19 T cell receptor beta chains listed next were all sequenced from one sample in a study of beta chain features in type 1 diabetes. Overall study results and limits: Among patients with Type 1 diabetes, TCRB CDR3s were moderately but significantly shorter in every one of the four CD4+ subsets.

No antigen has been identified for these receptors. Expressed TCRB transcripts were sequenced, since all the RNA that had been isolated was reverse transcribed. Sequencing used immunoSEQ multiplex PCR; TCRdb keeps in-frame clones, though not all of them. The data hold roughly 180,000 clones, with 7% to 9% observed a single time. Sequencing was carried out using central memory CD4+ T cells from blood. The receptor set was obtained from a man aged 18 to 30 with type 1 diabetes.

This chain joins TRBV18 and TRBJ2-7; possible D gene TRBD2, 6 bases. Germline-derived CDR1 and CDR2 are KGHSH and LQKENI. The CDR3 has 13 amino acids. V lost 6 bases and J 5 bases, leaving 14 bases between the germline ends. The DNA for the CDR3 is TGTGCCAGCTCGCCCGGCTGGGGGGACGAGCAGTACTTC. Translation gives CASSPGWGDEQYF.

The chain recombines TRBV30 with TRBJ2-2; 7 positions agree with TRBD1. The ends lost 1 base at V and 6 bases at J; junction bases unmatched: 2. The CDR3 loop spans 13 amino acids. CDR1 and CDR2 (germline): GTSNPN, SVGIG (reference sequence). DNA of the CDR3: TGTGCCTGGAGTGGGCAGGGGGCCGGGGAGCTGTTTTTT. It yields the protein CAWSGQGAGELFF.

In the case of this clone: This is likely an artifact of a read error, given a far larger clone one base away. The chain has TRBV5-4 and TRBJ2-2; a possible D gene is TRBD1 (6 bases). V lost 0 bases to trimming and J lost 0 bases, with 9 bases between them. Germline V gene lookup returns CDR1 SGHNT and CDR2 YYREEE (reference sequence). The CDR3 spans 16 residues. The CDR3 nucleotides read TGTGCCAGCAGCTTGGTTGGGGGCGCGAACACCGGGGAGCTGTTTTTT. It is translated as CASSLVGGANTGELFF.

This clone was seen only a few times. The CDR3 nucleotides are TGTGCCAGCAGCCTAGACGGCCAGGGGGATACGCAGTATTTT. Amino acid sequence: CASSLDGQGDTQYF. The chain couples TRBV2 to TRBJ2-3; tentatively, D is TRBD1 (6 bases). Per germline, CDR1 SNHLY and CDR2 FYNNEI. The length of the CDR3 is 14 residues. Trimming pared 6 bases from V and 6 bases from J, leaving 16 bases between.

This clone has just a few counts. The chain combines TRBV30 with TRBJ2-3, with 7 bases fitting TRBD1. Germline V gene lookup returns CDR1 GTSNPN and CDR2 SVGIG (reference sequence). CDR3 length: 13 amino acids. V lost 4 bases to trimming and J lost 2 bases; unmatched junction nucleotides: 3. CDR3 sequence (DNA): TGTGCCTGGAATGACAGGGTCACAGATACGCAGTATTTT. Residues: CAWNDRVTDTQYF.

The rearrangement links TRBV28 to TRBJ1-2; TRBD1 aligns across 9 bases. There are 19 residues in the CDR3. CDR1 is MDHEN, CDR2 SYDVKM, per germline. V shed 8 bases and J 4 bases; nucleotides not matched to a gene: 23. The CDR3 region is CASLGLRYKQGAPGYGYTF. The CDR3 DNA sequence: TGTGCCAGCTTGGGTCTGAGGTATAAACAGGGGGCGCCTGGCTATGGCTACACCTTC.

The V and J genes are TRBV5-1 and TRBJ2-1; 12 bases are a match to TRBD2. There are 17 residues in the CDR3. Germline V gene sequence: CDR1 SGHRS, CDR2 YFSETQ. After removal of 4 bases from V and 5 bases from J, the junction contained 10 bases not matched to a gene. CDR3 nucleotide sequence: TGCGCCAGCAGCCCAACCTCACTAGCGGGAGGACACAATGAGCAGTTCTTC. Translating gives CASSPTSLAGGHNEQFF. The whole variable domain, filled in from reference TRBV5-1 and TRBJ2-1, reads KAGVTQTPRYLIKTRGQQVTLSCSPISGHRSVSWYQQTPGQGLQFLFEYFSETQRNKGNFPGRFSGRQFSNSRSEMNVSTLELGDSALYLCASSPTSLAGGHNEQFFGPGTRLTVL.

This clone occurred a few times. In DNA form, the CDR3 reads TGTGCCAGCAGCTTAGGCCTGACACTTAATGAAAAACTGTTTTTT. Its translation is CASSLGLTLNEKLFF. J is TRBJ1-4 and V is TRBV7-8; unclear D gene. Trimming stripped 1 base from V and 4 bases from J, with 10 bases between. Germline CDR1 reads SGHVS; CDR2 reads FQNEAQ. CDR3 size: 15 residues.

This clone has just a few counts. The CDR3 reads CAIRSPSTDTQYF. CDR3 sequence (DNA): TGTGCCATCCGGTCGCCCAGCACAGATACGCAGTATTTT. The V and J genes are TRBV10-3 and TRBJ2-3; D is uncertain. The length of the CDR3 is 13 residues. Germline assignment: CDR1 ENHRY and CDR2 SYGVKD. V was shortened by 8 bases and J by 0 bases, with 9 bases between the two germline ends.

This clone was counted a few times. The J gene is TRBJ2-7, the V gene TRBV28, with a weak D call TRBD2 (5 bases). Germline lookup yields CDR1 MDHEN and CDR2 SYDVKM. The CDR3 has 14 residues. The ends were cut back, 2 bases at V and 0 bases at J, with 8 bases in the middle. The CDR3 protein is CASSLVGSSYEQYF. The DNA for the CDR3 is TGTGCCAGCAGTTTAGTAGGGAGCTCCTACGAGCAGTACTTC.

This clone was counted between two and nine times. The CDR3: CASRSGSNYGYTF. Here the CDR3 DNA reads TGTGCCAGCAGGTCCGGGTCCAACTATGGCTACACCTTC. The V gene is TRBV6-6, the J gene TRBJ1-2; no firm D call. CDR1 MNHNY and CDR2 SVGAGI come from the germline V gene (reference sequence). V lost 6 bases, J lost 2 bases, and 10 bases lay in between. CDR3 length equals 13 residues.

This clone has more than one count but fewer than ten. This rearrangement joins TRBV29-1 to TRBJ2-3; no firm D call. Germline CDR1 is SQVTM and CDR2 is ANQGSEA. Trimming cost V 3 bases and J 1 base, with 8 bases left between them. This CDR3 region has 13 residues. The CDR3 sequence: CSVDLPGTDTQYF. The CDR3 DNA is TGCAGCGTTGACCTGCCAGGCACAGATACGCAGTATTTT.

The chain employs TRBV11-2 and TRBJ2-7; D possibly corresponds to TRBD1 (5 bases). Germline V CDR1 and CDR2: SGHAT, FQNNGV. CDR3 length equals 15 residues. V was shortened by 5 bases and J by 4 bases, with 18 bases between the two germline ends. The chain's CDR3 is CASSPTRVPGYEQYF. The CDR3 region has the DNA TGTGCCAGCAGCCCCACCCGGGTCCCAGGGTACGAGCAGTACTTC.

This clone was observed a handful of times. The CDR3: CASSPRHEQYF. For the CDR3, the DNA is TGTGCCAGCTCACCACGGCACGAGCAGTACTTC. V gene TRBV18 combines with J gene TRBJ2-7; no clear D. The CDR3 loop spans 11 amino acids. V dropped 1 base and J dropped 5 bases, with 3 bases sitting between them. CDR1 and CDR2 from the germline V gene are KGHSH and LQKENI.

This clone occurred a few times. CDR3 sequence: CSVAFTDTQYF. In nucleotides, the CDR3 is TGCAGCGTTGCCTTCACAGATACGCAGTATTTT. The chain recombines TRBV29-1 with TRBJ2-3; D is unresolved. The CDR3 loop spans 11 amino acids. V lost 4 bases and J 2 bases, leaving 4 bases between the germline ends. CDR1 is SQVTM and CDR2 is ANQGSEA in the germline V gene.

The CDR3 nucleotides read TGTGCCAGCACTATGACTAGCGGAACCTACGAGCAGTACTTC. Its protein is CASTMTSGTYEQYF. The J gene is TRBJ2-7, the V gene TRBV7-2; 9 nucleotides agree with TRBD2. V shed 7 bases, J shed 2 bases, and the junction held 6 bases outside the gene matches. The germline V gene has CDR1 SGHTA and CDR2 FQGNSA. This CDR3 is 14 amino acids long.

The chain has TRBV9 and TRBJ2-5, with a tentative D call TRBD1 (5 bases). The CDR3 covers 15 residues. The V and J ends lost 0 bases and 1 base respectively, with 10 bases between them. The germline gives CDR1 SGDLS, CDR2 YYNGEE. The CDR3 sequence: CASSVAPRGQETQYF. The CDR3 coding sequence is TGTGCCAGCAGCGTAGCCCCAAGGGGCCAAGAGACCCAGTACTTC.

The chain joins TRBV30 to TRBJ1-1, with a tentative D call TRBD1 (5 bases). This CDR3 is built from 15 residues. Germline V lookup: CDR1 GTSNPN, CDR2 SVGIG (reference sequence). Between the trimmed V and J ends, which lost 5 bases and 0 bases, there was a span of 16 bases. Here the CDR3 DNA reads TGTGCCTGGGCGGGGGGGGTAACAATGAACACTGAAGCTTTCTTT. This encodes CAWAGGVTMNTEAFF.

CDR3 DNA sequence: TGTGCCAGCAGTGGAGGCTCCTACGAGCAGTACTTC. Amino acid sequence: CASSGGSYEQYF. The V gene is TRBV27, the J gene TRBJ2-7, with D possibly being TRBD2 (5 bases). This CDR3 is built from 12 residues. Germline loops: CDR1 MNHEY, CDR2 SMNVEV (reference sequence). Trimming pared 5 bases from V and 0 bases from J, leaving 5 bases between.